The sequence of this T cell receptor (beta chain) was determined in a study of blood T cells in healthy people across ages. Broader study findings: No conclusive comparison of naive versus antigen-experienced cells was possible with unsorted PBMCs.

Through a sample-barcoded 5' primer and a J-beta primer mix, a second PCR was run for roughly 6 to 11 cycles. TCRdb reanalysed the 5' RACE reads using MiXCR and keeps one entry per CDR3 protein. The sample records approximately 2,000,000 distinct CDR3 sequences, roughly 43% being singletons. The CDR3 has 15 amino acids. J gave up 5 bases and V 1 base, and 5 bases lay outside the gene matches. CDR1 and CDR2 (germline): KGHSH, LQKENI. This clonotype has a count of ten or more. Its antigen remains unidentified. The sequenced sample was blood. The source of this sequence is a human donor in good health. The J gene is TRBJ2-5, the V gene TRBV18; 9 bases are shared with TRBD2. The CDR3 reads CASSPQRGAEETQYF. As DNA, the CDR3 is TGTGCCAGCTCACCACAGCGGGGGGCTGAGGAGACCCAGTACTTC.